Below, one TCR beta chain is given with its context. The antigen is unknown. The data are from a study of response to subunit inactivated influenza vaccine. Study results and limitations: With each seasonal influenza vaccination, the authors suggested, few new T cells are recruited.

The germline V and J ends were trimmed by 4 bases and 1 base, with 12 bases remaining between them. The length of the CDR3 is 15 residues. Germline values: CDR1 SGHTA, CDR2 FQGTGA. TCRdb re-called the RT-PCR reads with MiXCR, one entry per CDR3 protein. The sample has a few hundred thousand distinct CDR3 sequences, 12% to 15% seen once; the top ten hold over 8.5%. The TCR comes from a man in his fifties or sixties who received an inactivated influenza vaccine. The V gene is TRBV7-3, the J gene TRBJ2-3, with D possibly being TRBD1 (6 bases). The starting material was PBMCs from blood, obtained approximately 13 days after vaccination. CDR3 DNA sequence: TGTGCCAGCAGCTACAGGGTGCCGGGCACAGATACGCAGTATTTT. Amino acid sequence: CASSYRVPGTDTQYF.